These T cell receptor beta chains were read from a single sample in a study of blood T cells in healthy people across ages. TCRdb passed the 5' RACE reads through MiXCR, listing each CDR3 protein once. In the table there are hundreds of thousands of distinct CDR3 sequences, more than 50% of which are singletons. Sequencing used blood. These receptors all stem from a man between 40 and 49 years old in good health. CDR3s include the opening cysteine and the closing phenylalanine or tryptophan. The D gene is left open where the match is weak. Rows give clone size only sometimes, using once, few, many, or a class for an expanded clone.

J gene,V gene,D gene,clone size,CDR3 length,CDR3 DNA,CDR3 protein
TRBJ1-4,TRBV5-1,-,-,14,TGCGCCAGCCGAGGGGAAGAAGATCCAGAAAAACTGTTTTTT,CASRGEEDPEKLFF
TRBJ1-6,TRBV3-1,TRBD1,-,16,TGTGCCAGCAGCCGGGACAGGGATCCACCTGGATCACCCCTCCACTTT,CASSRDRDPPGSPLHF
TRBJ2-3,TRBV15,TRBD1,-,21,TGTGCCACCAGCAGACTCAACGGACAGGGGAGGGCGGGGGACTTCACAGATACGCAGTATTTT,CATSRLNGQGRAGDFTDTQYF
TRBJ2-3,TRBV6-6,-,-,15,TGTGCCAGCAGTTACTCGAGCCGATCCCCAGATACGCAGTATTTT,CASSYSSRSPDTQYF
TRBJ1-2,TRBV25-1,-,few,11,TGTGCCAGCTCGGGGGGTGGTGGCTACACCTTC,CASSGGGGYTF
TRBJ2-6,TRBV7-9,TRBD1,-,16,TGTGCCAGCAGCCACCGCAGGGGGACAGGGGCCAACGTCCTGACTTTC,CASSHRRGTGANVLTF
TRBJ2-7,TRBV3-1,TRBD2,-,16,TGTGCCAGTAGCCAAGCATCTCGCGGGAGTAGGAATGAGCAGTACTTC,CASSQASRGSRNEQYF
TRBJ1-4,TRBV4-3,TRBD1,-,15,TGCGCCAGCAGCCAATCCGGGACAGGGAACGAAAAACTGTTTTTT,CASSQSGTGNEKLFF
TRBJ2-3,TRBV5-1,-,-,14,TGCGCCAGCGAGGCAGGGACTAGCACAGATACGCAGTATTTT,CASEAGTSTDTQYF
TRBJ1-2,TRBV6-1,-,once,14,TGTGCCAGCAGTGAAGCGTCAACTTCCTATGGCTACACCTTC,CASSEASTSYGYTF
TRBJ2-7,TRBV7-9,-,-,19,TGTGCCAGCAGCAGCACTTTTATGACAGACAACACGAACTCCTACGAGCAGTACTTC,CASSSTFMTDNTNSYEQYF
TRBJ2-5,TRBV18,-,-,13,TGTGCCAGCTCACTTCTCTGGGAAGAGACCCAGTACTTC,CASSLLWEETQYF
TRBJ1-4,TRBV21-1,-,once,19,TGTGCCAGCACCGAAGACAGCCAAATTTTGGAAGCAACTAATGAAAAACTGTTTTTT,CASTEDSQILEATNEKLFF